This passage covers 21 T cell receptor beta chains from one sample sequenced in a study of OX40 agonist ivuxolimab in advanced cancers. TCRdb's copy holds only in-frame clones and misses some; the assay was immunoSEQ multiplex PCR. The data show 37,000 or so clones, around 86% seen once. Sequenced here: CD4+ or CD8+ T cells sorted from blood, sampled in a trial of the OX40 agonist ivuxolimab. These receptor sequences come from an adult with an advanced solid tumor such as melanoma, head and neck, liver or kidney cancer.

V and J are TRBV29-1 and TRBJ1-4; D is unresolved. Germline lookup yields CDR1 SQVTM and CDR2 ANQGSEA. Trimming shortened V by 6 bases and J by 7 bases, and 15 bases separated the two germline ends. This CDR3 region has 13 residues. The CDR3 is CSVPDPRSEKLFF. The CDR3 region has the DNA TGCAGCGTACCGGACCCTCGGAGTGAAAAACTGTTTTTT.

The CDR3 reads CAIQLGQNTEAFF. The DNA of the CDR3 is TGTGCCATCCAACTTGGTCAGAACACTGAAGCTTTCTTT. The chain recombines TRBV10-3 with TRBJ1-1, with unresolved D. V lost 8 bases and J lost 1, with 11 bases in between. Germline CDR1 reads ENHRY; CDR2 reads SYGVKD. This CDR3 contains 13 residues.

This clone turned up a few times. V and J are TRBV5-1 and TRBJ1-6; 8 positions agree with TRBD1. The CDR3 runs to 14 residues. Germline CDR1 and CDR2: SGHRS and YFSETQ. V gave up 0 bases and J gave up 9 bases; unmatched junction bases: 2. The CDR3 sequence: CASSLGQGISPLHF. The CDR3 DNA sequence: TGCGCCAGCAGCTTGGGACAGGGGATTTCACCCCTCCACTTT.

The rearrangement uses TRBV10-3 and TRBJ2-4; D possibly uses TRBD1 or TRBD2 (5 bases each). The CDR3 covers 16 residues. From germline, CDR1 is ENHRY and CDR2 SYGVKD. The V gene lost 2 bases and the J gene lost 0 bases, with 11 bases spanning the gap. The CDR3 coding sequence is TGTGCCATCAGTGAGGGGTTGGGGGAAGCCAAAAACATTCAGTACTTC. This gives the protein CAISEGLGEAKNIQYF.

V gene TRBV7-4 combines with J gene TRBJ2-2; 8 nucleotides agree with TRBD2. Losses at the gene ends were 5 bases for V and 6 bases for J; bases not matched to a gene: 8. The V gene's germline CDR1 is SGHVT and CDR2 SQSDAQ. CDR3 length equals 15 residues. The CDR3 region has the DNA TGTGCCAGCAGCCGGACTAGCACGTATTCCGGGGAGCTGTTTTTT. Residues: CASSRTSTYSGELFF.

The chain carries TRBV11-3 and TRBJ2-1; 14 bases match TRBD2. This CDR3 has 16 amino acids. Losses at the gene ends were 5 bases for V and 7 bases for J; bases not matched to a gene: 7. In germline, CDR1 is SGHNT, CDR2 YENEEA. The CDR3 protein is CASSLQGLAGGNEQFF. The CDR3 region has the DNA TGTGCCAGCAGCCTCCAAGGACTAGCGGGGGGTAATGAGCAGTTCTTC.

V and J are TRBV5-1 and TRBJ2-5; D is perhaps TRBD2 (5 bases). V was cut by 5 bases and J by 3 bases, with 11 bases left in between. The germline V gene has CDR1 SGHRS and CDR2 YFSETQ. The CDR3 is made up of 13 amino acids. CDR3 sequence reads: CASRLSGEETQYF. CDR3 DNA sequence: TGCGCCAGCAGACTTTCCGGGGAAGAGACCCAGTACTTC.

The chain employs TRBV27 and TRBJ2-1; D remains unclear. The CDR3 loop spans 11 amino acids. Per germline, CDR1 MNHEY and CDR2 SMNVEV (reference sequence). V lost 6 bases, J lost 4 bases, and 4 bases lay in between. The CDR3 DNA sequence: TGTGCCAGCAGCCGATACAATGAGCAGTTCTTC. This encodes CASSRYNEQFF.

This sequence joins TRBV14 and TRBJ1-3, with D hard to call. The germline V gene has CDR1 SGHDN and CDR2 FVKESK. V lost 6 bases and J 2 bases, leaving 14 bases between the germline ends. The CDR3 contains 15 residues. The CDR3 DNA follows: TGTGCCAGCAGGCTAGGGAGGTCTACTGGAAACACCATATATTTT. It specifies CASRLGRSTGNTIYF.

The genes are TRBV10-3 and TRBJ1-1; no clear D gene. With 4 bases removed from V and 0 bases from J, the gap between germline ends came to 6 bases. There are 13 residues in the CDR3. Per germline, CDR1 ENHRY and CDR2 SYGVKD. The CDR3 sequence: CAISVDMNTEAFF. The CDR3 bases are TGTGCCATCAGTGTAGACATGAACACTGAAGCTTTCTTT.

V usage is TRBV5-4 and J usage is TRBJ1-6; D is unresolved. The ends were cut back, 2 bases at V and 7 bases at J, with 1 base in the middle. This CDR3 is built from 11 residues. Germline CDR1 and CDR2: SGHNT and YYREEE (reference sequence). The CDR3 DNA reads TGTGCCAGCAGCTTCAATTCACCCCTCCACTTT. As protein: CASSFNSPLHF. Full variable domain (rest looked up from reference TRBV5-4 and TRBJ1-6): ETGVTQSPTHLIKTRGQQVTLRCSSQSGHNTVSWYQQALGQGPQFIFQYYREEENGRGNFPPRFSGLQFPNYSSELNVNALELDDSALYLCASSFNSPLHFGNGTRLTVT.

This chain joins TRBV7-9 and TRBJ2-1; D perhaps matches TRBD2 (6 bases). Per germline, CDR1 SEHNR and CDR2 FQNEAQ (reference sequence). Trimming pared 5 bases from V and 6 bases from J, leaving 11 bases between. CDR3 length: 13 amino acids. Written as DNA, the CDR3 is TGTGCCAGCAGCCTCGGACTACTCAATGAGCAGTTCTTC. Translated: CASSLGLLNEQFF.

The chain combines TRBV29-1 with TRBJ2-2; D is unresolved. V shed 0 bases and J shed 0 bases, with 8 bases lying between them. The CDR3 contains 15 residues. Germline values: CDR1 SQVTM, CDR2 ANQGSEA. The CDR3: CSVEDRNTNTGELFF. The CDR3 region has the DNA TGCAGCGTTGAAGATAGGAATACGAACACCGGGGAGCTGTTTTTT.

The chain recombines TRBV7-9 with TRBJ2-1, with TRBD2 matching over 8 bases. V shed 5 bases and J 7 bases; nucleotides not matched to a gene: 7. The CDR3 length is 14 residues. The V gene's germline CDR1 is SEHNR and CDR2 FQNEAQ (reference sequence). CDR3 sequence (DNA): TGTGCCAGCAGCCCTCGAGCGGGGGCGAATGAGCAGTTCTTC. Protein sequence: CASSPRAGANEQFF.

The rearrangement links TRBV25-1 to TRBJ2-1, with TRBD2 identical over 9 bases. CDR1 is MGHDK, CDR2 SYGVNS, per germline. Trimming at V came to 2 bases and at J to 2 bases, leaving 4 bases not matched to a gene. The CDR3 is 16 residues long. CDR3 DNA: TGTGCCAGCAGTGAACGCGGGGGGGTCCCCTACAATGAGCAGTTCTTC. It codes for CASSERGGVPYNEQFF.

This rearrangement joins TRBV6-1 to TRBJ1-2; D is perhaps TRBD1 (6 bases). Germline V gene sequence: CDR1 MNHNS, CDR2 SASEGT. Trimming took 2 bases from V and 4 from J, leaving 11 bases between them. The CDR3 length is 14 residues. CDR3 in amino acids: CASSERGGPYGYTF. The DNA of the CDR3 is TGTGCCAGCAGTGAACGGGGGGGCCCCTATGGCTACACCTTC.

This clone was seen a few times. The gene calls are TRBV6-6 and TRBJ1-6; D is possibly TRBD1 (6 bases). The germline CDR1 and CDR2 sequences are MNHNY and SVGAGI (reference sequence). CDR3 size: 14 residues. The ends were cut back, 2 bases at V and 13 bases at J, with 15 bases in the middle. The CDR3 loop is CASSYNYPQGPLHF. The DNA of the CDR3 is TGTGCCAGCAGTTACAATTATCCCCAGGGGCCCCTCCACTTT.

V usage is TRBV27 and J usage is TRBJ1-1; tentative D call: TRBD1 (5 bases). The V end lost 2 bases, the J end lost 4 bases, and 8 bases lay between the germline ends. The CDR3 runs to 13 residues. Germline CDR1 reads MNHEY; CDR2 reads SMNVEV (reference sequence). The CDR3 DNA follows: TGTGCCAGCAGTTTAAGGGGATCCACTGAAGCTTTCTTT. It specifies CASSLRGSTEAFF.

This clone was found once. The rearrangement joins TRBV5-4 to TRBJ2-3; a possible D gene is TRBD1 (5 bases). Trimming shortened V by 4 bases and J by 0 bases, and 12 bases separated the two germline ends. This CDR3 is built from 15 residues. The germline V gene has CDR1 SGHNT and CDR2 YYREEE (reference sequence). DNA for the CDR3: TGTGCCAGCAGCCGTCGGGCAGGGAGCACAGATACGCAGTATTTT. It yields the protein CASSRRAGSTDTQYF. The whole variable domain, remainder taken from reference TRBV5-4 and TRBJ2-3, is ETGVTQSPTHLIKTRGQQVTLRCSSQSGHNTVSWYQQALGQGPQFIFQYYREEENGRGNFPPRFSGLQFPNYSSELNVNALELDDSALYLCASSRRAGSTDTQYFGPGTRLTVL.

The rearrangement links TRBV4-1 to TRBJ2-7, with 7 bases identical to TRBD2. The germline gives CDR1 MGHRA, CDR2 YSYEKL. The CDR3 is made up of 16 amino acids. J gave up 7 bases and V 1 base, and 13 bases lay outside the gene matches. CDR3 DNA sequence: TGCGCCAGCAGCCAAGGCGGGGGTTTCCCTTTTCGAGAGCAGTACTTC. Its protein is CASSQGGGFPFREQYF.

The CDR3 nucleotides are TGCGCCAGCAGCCAGGGCAGGGACTACGAGCAGTACTTC. Amino acid sequence: CASSQGRDYEQYF. The chain joins TRBV4-1 to TRBJ2-7; possible D gene TRBD1, 5 bases. The CDR3 spans 13 residues. Germline-derived CDR1 and CDR2 are MGHRA and YSYEKL. Trimming shortened V by 3 bases and J by 3 bases, and 9 bases separated the two germline ends.